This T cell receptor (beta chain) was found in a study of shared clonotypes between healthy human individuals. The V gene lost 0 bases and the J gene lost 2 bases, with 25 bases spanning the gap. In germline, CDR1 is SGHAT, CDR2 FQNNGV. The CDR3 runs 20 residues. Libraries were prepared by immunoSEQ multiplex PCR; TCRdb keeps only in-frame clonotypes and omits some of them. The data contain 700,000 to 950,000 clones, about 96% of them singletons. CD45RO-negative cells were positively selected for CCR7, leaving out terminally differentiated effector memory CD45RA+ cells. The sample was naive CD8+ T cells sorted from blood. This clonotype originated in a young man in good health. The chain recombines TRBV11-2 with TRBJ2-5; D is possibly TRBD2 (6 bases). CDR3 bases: TGTGCCAGCAGCTTAGATCTGCCCAGCGGGCCGGGAACGATACAAGAGACCCAGTACTTC. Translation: CASSLDLPSGPGTIQETQYF.